This TCR beta chain was obtained from a study of CD8 T cells in Susac syndrome. Study results and limitations: As the study acknowledged, the number of individuals in its TCR sequencing and HLA analysis was relatively small. CD8+ clonal expansion in Susac peaked in TEMRA cells and active patients. The authors found roughly 16 Susac-specific public clones in total CD8+ repertoires and four to six in CD8+ TEMRA repertoires.

An amount of RNA that ranged from about 0.45 to 1 ug was reverse transcribed with random hexamers. immunoSEQ multiplex PCR amplified TCR beta CDR3 across 54 Vbeta, 13 Jbeta. TCRdb processed the immunoSEQ multiplex PCR reads anew with MiXCR; each CDR3 protein has one entry. The sample records some 140,000 distinct CDR3 sequences, over 90% being singletons. Points on this clonotype: Its antigen is still unknown.

CDR1 and CDR2 (germline): SGDLS, YYNGEE. CDR3 size: 15 residues. V was clipped by 6 bases and J by 5 bases, with 17 bases between them. The rearrangement joins TRBV9 to TRBJ2-2; maybe TRBD2 (5 bases). The receptor was derived from a human donor with Susac syndrome. The sequenced sample consisted of CD8+ T cells from PBMCs. As DNA, the CDR3 is TGTGCCAGCACCCCTGATAGAGCGGAGACCGGGGAGCTGTTTTTT. This codes for CASTPDRAETGELFF. Supplemented by reference TRBV9 and TRBJ2-2, the full variable domain reads DSGVTQTPKHLITATGQRVTLRCSPRSGDLSVYWYQQSLDQGLQFLIQYYNGEERAKGNILERFSAQQFPDLHSELNLSSLELGDSALYFCASTPDRAETGELFFGEGSRLTVL.